The clone carrying this T cell receptor (beta chain) appeared a few times. What it binds is not known. This record comes from a study of post-analysis software for immune sequencing data. Findings of the study overall: Four or five TRBV segments, TRBV5-6, TRBV5-1 and TRBV20-1 among them, were found more frequent in patients than controls.

CDR3 length equals 16 residues. V gave up 0 bases and J gave up 1 base, with 11 bases separating them. Germline assignment: CDR1 PRHDT and CDR2 FYEKMQ (reference sequence). The TCR beta cDNA libraries carried unique molecular identifiers. TCRdb analysed the PCR reads with MiXCR anew, one entry per CDR3 protein. The data hold over 700,000 distinct CDR3 sequences, with roughly 30% observed a single time. The clonotype originates from a girl between 5 and 17 years old with multiple sclerosis. Sequencing used blood. The chain joins TRBV13 to TRBJ2-3; perhaps TRBD2 as D (6 bases). The CDR3 reads CASSLGRDLGTDTQYF. CDR3 bases: TGTGCCAGCAGCTTAGGGCGGGACCTCGGCACAGATACGCAGTATTTT.